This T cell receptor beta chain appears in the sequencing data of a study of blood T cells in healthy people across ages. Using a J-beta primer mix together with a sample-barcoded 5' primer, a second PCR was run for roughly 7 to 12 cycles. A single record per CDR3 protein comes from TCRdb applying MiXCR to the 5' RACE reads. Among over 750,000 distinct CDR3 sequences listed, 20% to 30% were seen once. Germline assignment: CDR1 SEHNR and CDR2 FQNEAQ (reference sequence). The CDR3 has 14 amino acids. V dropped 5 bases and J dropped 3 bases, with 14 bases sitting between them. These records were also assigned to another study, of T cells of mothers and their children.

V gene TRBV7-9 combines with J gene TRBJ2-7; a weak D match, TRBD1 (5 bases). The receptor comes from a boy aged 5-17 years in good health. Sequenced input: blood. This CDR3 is CASSPVRQGYEQYF. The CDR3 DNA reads TGTGCCAGCAGCCCCGTGAGGCAGGGCTACGAGCAGTACTTC.